Presented here are 7 T cell receptor beta chains from one specimen sequenced in a study of T-cell memory formation after mild COVID-19. A single record per CDR3 protein comes from TCRdb applying MiXCR to the 5' RACE reads. The data contain 580,000 or so distinct CDR3 sequences, roughly 17% of them singletons. Material: PBMCs or a T cell subset sorted from them (not recorded which). These receptors originate from an adult woman who had mild COVID-19 (a few samples of this study predate the infection). Cell type and time point are not known.

The chain couples TRBV12-3 or TRBV12-4 to TRBJ1-4, with 9 positions matching TRBD1. The CDR3 consists of 14 residues. With 5 bases clipped from V and 8 bases from J, the junction kept 6 bases outside the gene matches. CDR3 in amino acids: CASSPDRGNEKLFF. Here the CDR3 DNA reads TGTGCCAGCAGTCCGGACAGGGGTAACGAAAAACTGTTTTTT.

This chain joins TRBV9 and TRBJ2-3; TRBD1 matches at 7 bases. Germline V gene sequence: CDR1 SGDLS, CDR2 YYNGEE. The length of the CDR3 is 16 residues. Trimming removed 3 bases from V and 0 bases from J; junction bases left unmatched: 7. This CDR3 is CASSAIQGISTDTQYF. Written as DNA, the CDR3 is TGTGCCAGCAGCGCTATACAGGGGATCAGCACAGATACGCAGTATTTT.

The V call is TRBV9, the J call TRBJ1-5; no clear D gene. This CDR3 comprises 15 residues. Germline-derived CDR1 and CDR2 are SGDLS and YYNGEE. Trimming took 4 bases from V and 2 from J, leaving 13 bases between them. The CDR3, as DNA: TGTGCCAGCAGCCCTACCTCCCTGGGCAATCAGCCCCAGCATTTT. Residues: CASSPTSLGNQPQHF.

The genes are TRBV12-3 or TRBV12-4 and TRBJ1-1; D is unresolved. CDR3 length equals 11 residues. V lost 9 bases to trimming and J lost 8 bases, with 13 bases between them. The CDR3 coding sequence is TGTGCCAGAAGCACCCGAGGCGAAGCTTTCTTT. Translated: CARSTRGEAFF.

The chain carries TRBV20-1 and TRBJ1-4; 9 bases fit TRBD1. Germline V CDR1 and CDR2: DFQATT, SNEGSKA (reference sequence). V was pared by 5 bases and J by 8 bases, with 9 bases of the junction left unmatched. This CDR3 is 14 amino acids long. CDR3 coding DNA: TGCAGTGCTTCTCGACAGGGGGGAATCGAAAAACTGTTTTTT. Translating gives CSASRQGGIEKLFF.

The V and J genes are TRBV6-5 and TRBJ2-7; 10 nucleotides line up with TRBD2. This CDR3 has 17 residues. The trim removed 2 bases at V and 3 bases at J, leaving 10 bases unmatched. The V gene's germline CDR1 is MNHEY and CDR2 SVGAGI. The CDR3: CASSYRLAGRPGYEQYF. In DNA, the CDR3 is TGTGCCAGCAGTTACCGACTAGCGGGCCGTCCCGGCTACGAGCAGTACTTC.

V and J are TRBV18 and TRBJ2-5; TRBD2 matches 13 bases. Germline CDR1 is KGHSH and CDR2 is LQKENI. The junction had 6 bases not matched to a gene; V was cut back by 1 base and J by 4 bases. This CDR3 region has 17 residues. The CDR3 nucleotides read TGTGCCAGCTCACCACTAGGACTAGCGGGAGCTGTAGAGACCCAGTACTTC. It yields the protein CASSPLGLAGAVETQYF.